This passage covers 4 T cell receptor beta chains from one sample sequenced in a study of blood T cell repertoires in COVID-19. The table came from immunoSEQ multiplex PCR; TCRdb's copy has only in-frame clones and leaves some out. This sample has 60,000 or so clones, with 75% to 90% found just once. Sequencing was done on a sample of peripheral blood. Receptors originate from an elderly man with acute or convalescent COVID-19.

The V and J genes are TRBV18 and TRBJ2-3, with D maybe TRBD1 (8 bases). The CDR3 contains 17 residues. The V and J ends lost 4 bases and 4 bases respectively, with 21 bases between them. The germline V gene encodes CDR1 KGHSH and CDR2 LQKENI. DNA of the CDR3: TGTGCCAGCTCACACGCCCTACAGGGGGGGGCCTCAGATACGCAGTATTTT. Amino acids: CASSHALQGGASDTQYF.

V and J are TRBV27 and TRBJ1-5; 10 nucleotides line up with TRBD1. J was trimmed by 0 bases and V by 5 bases; bases with no gene match: 4. This CDR3 comprises 16 residues. Germline V lookup: CDR1 MNHEY, CDR2 SMNVEV (reference sequence). The DNA of the CDR3 is TGTGCCAGCAGTAAGGGACAGGGGTATAGCAATCAGCCCCAGCATTTT. Translating gives CASSKGQGYSNQPQHF.

This chain links TRBV5-1 with TRBJ2-3; D is possibly TRBD1 (6 bases). V dropped 4 bases and J dropped 1 base, with 13 bases sitting between them. This CDR3 is built from 15 residues. From germline, CDR1 is SGHRS and CDR2 YFSETQ. Here the CDR3 reads CASSTDRIRTDTQYF. CDR3 sequence (DNA): TGCGCCAGCAGCACCGACAGGATTCGCACAGATACGCAGTATTTT.

This chain joins TRBV5-4 and TRBJ2-3; TRBD2 might be the D (5 bases). Germline CDR1 SGHNT, CDR2 YYREEE (reference sequence). V was shortened by 4 bases and J by 1 base, with 13 bases between the two germline ends. The CDR3 is 15 residues long. CDR3 amino acids: CASSPPRGGTDTQYF. CDR3 in DNA: TGTGCCAGCAGCCCCCCCCGGGGAGGCACAGATACGCAGTATTTT.